The 24 T cell receptor beta chains presented below share a single source sample, sequenced in a study of long-term antiretroviral therapy in people with HIV. Sequencing relied on immunoSEQ assay v3.0, run at survey level. Only in-frame clones appear in the TCRdb table, and some are missing; sequencing was by immunoSEQ multiplex PCR. The sample carries more than 15,000 clones, over 75% recorded once. The specimen comprised unsorted PBMCs, sampled around 1.3 years before starting antiretroviral therapy. The receptors were sampled from a man aged 25-45 years with HIV.

The chain combines TRBV27 with TRBJ2-3, with 7 bases that match TRBD2. The CDR3 contains 15 residues. From germline, CDR1 is MNHEY and CDR2 SMNVEV (reference sequence). Unmatched junction bases numbered 12, after V lost 5 bases and J lost 7 bases. The CDR3 sequence: CASSIPGGLVNTQYF. The DNA of the CDR3 is TGTGCCAGCAGTATCCCGGGAGGACTAGTCAATACGCAGTATTTT.

The chain has TRBV11-2 and TRBJ2-7, with TRBD1 matching 10 bases. The CDR3 contains 15 residues. The germline V gene encodes CDR1 SGHAT and CDR2 FQNNGV. V gave up 5 bases and J gave up 3 bases; unmatched junction bases: 7. The CDR3 spells CASSRQGADFYEQYF. The CDR3 bases are TGTGCCAGCAGCCGACAGGGGGCTGACTTCTACGAGCAGTACTTC.

The chain couples TRBV5-6 to TRBJ1-6; D uncertain. The V gene's germline CDR1 is SGHDT and CDR2 YYEEEE. V gave up 4 bases and J gave up 3 bases, with 8 bases separating them. The CDR3 length is 14 residues. This chain's CDR3 is CASSPKGYNSPLHF. The CDR3 nucleotides are TGTGCCAGCAGCCCTAAAGGCTATAATTCACCCCTCCACTTT.

The chain is built from TRBV7-2 and TRBJ1-6, with D possibly matching TRBD1 (6 bases). Trimming took 2 bases from V and 7 from J, leaving 15 bases between them. Germline CDR1 is SGHTA and CDR2 is FQGNSA. The CDR3 has 16 residues. CDR3 amino acids: CASSLPQGSGNSPLHF. CDR3 coding DNA: TGTGCCAGCAGCTTACCGCAGGGGTCGGGGAATTCACCCCTCCACTTT.

This clone was found once. The genes are TRBV19 and TRBJ2-1; tentatively, D is TRBD1 or TRBD2 (5 bases each). CDR3 size: 14 residues. The V gene's germline CDR1 is LNHDA and CDR2 SQIVND (reference sequence). V shed 4 bases and J shed 6 bases, with 13 bases lying between them. DNA of the CDR3: TGTGCCAGTAGTACAAGAGGGGAGATCAATGAGCAGTTCTTC. It specifies CASSTRGEINEQFF.

The J gene is TRBJ2-7, the V gene TRBV4-2; tentative D call: TRBD2 (5 bases). This CDR3 spans 17 amino acids. The V gene lost 0 bases and the J gene lost 3 bases, with 18 bases spanning the gap. CDR1 and CDR2 from the germline V gene are LGHNA and YNFKEQ. The CDR3 loop is CASSQERSTGVLYEQYF. The DNA for the CDR3 is TGTGCCAGCAGCCAAGAGAGAAGTACCGGGGTCCTCTACGAGCAGTACTTC.

CDR3 residues: CASSLQQGAGYTF. The CDR3 DNA sequence: TGTGCCAGCAGCTTACAACAGGGGGCGGGCTACACCTTC. J is TRBJ1-2 and V is TRBV7-3, with 9 bases fitting TRBD1. The J segment lost 8 bases and the V segment lost 2 bases, leaving 3 bases of the junction unmatched. This CDR3 is built from 13 residues. Germline V CDR1 and CDR2: SGHTA, FQGTGA.

V and J are TRBV7-9 and TRBJ1-2, with TRBD1 matching over 7 bases. The V gene's germline CDR1 is SEHNR and CDR2 FQNEAQ (reference sequence). V dropped 5 bases and J dropped 7; count of bases not matched to a gene: 10. The CDR3 spans 14 residues. In DNA form, the CDR3 reads TGTGCCAGCAGCAAAGGACAGGCTCCCCTTGGCTACACCTTC. Translation: CASSKGQAPLGYTF.

This clone was counted once. V usage is TRBV9 and J usage is TRBJ2-5; TRBD2 aligns across 7 bases. The CDR3 contains 15 residues. V shed 4 bases, J shed 4 bases, and the junction held 10 bases outside the gene matches. CDR1 is SGDLS, CDR2 YYNGEE, per germline. The CDR3 region is CASSPTSAPPETQYF. In DNA form, the CDR3 reads TGTGCCAGCAGCCCAACTAGCGCCCCCCCAGAGACCCAGTACTTC.

The CDR3 DNA follows: TGTGCCAGCAGTGCGGACAGGGGGACTTCACCCCTCCACTTT. Encoded protein: CASSADRGTSPLHF. The chain joins TRBV11-2 to TRBJ1-6; 10 bases are a match to TRBD1. The CDR3 loop spans 14 amino acids. V gave up 6 bases and J gave up 9 bases; unmatched junction bases: 5. The germline V gene encodes CDR1 SGHAT and CDR2 FQNNGV. Filled out from reference TRBV11-2 and TRBJ1-6, the complete variable domain reads EAGVAQSPRYKIIEKRQSVAFWCNPISGHATLYWYQQILGQGPKLLIQFQNNGVVDDSQLPKDRFSAERLKGVDSTLKIQPAKLEDSAVYLCASSADRGTSPLHFGNGTRLTVT.

V is TRBV4-2 and J is TRBJ2-1; 8 bases match TRBD2. The CDR3 covers 18 residues. Germline CDR1 is LGHNA and CDR2 is YNFKEQ. The J segment lost 0 bases and the V segment lost 1 base, leaving 8 bases of the junction unmatched. The CDR3, as DNA: TGTGCCAGCAGCCAAGTTTCTAGCGGGTCGAGCTCCTACAATGAGCAGTTCTTC. Translation: CASSQVSSGSSSYNEQFF.

The chain has TRBV10-3 and TRBJ2-5; 7 nucleotides align to TRBD2. Germline V gene lookup returns CDR1 ENHRY and CDR2 SYGVKD. The V gene end was trimmed by 8 bases and the J gene end by 5 bases; junction bases not matched to a gene: 2. This CDR3 is built from 11 residues. The CDR3 region is CAIFSGETQYF. CDR3 nucleotide sequence: TGTGCCATCTTTAGCGGGGAGACCCAGTACTTC.

The J gene is TRBJ2-3, the V gene TRBV5-6; 9 positions match TRBD1. Germline V CDR1 and CDR2: SGHDT, YYEEEE. The CDR3 spans 15 residues. V shed 4 bases and J 3 bases; nucleotides not matched to a gene: 6. The CDR3 sequence: CASSIGTGRTDTQYF. Written as DNA, the CDR3 is TGTGCCAGCAGCATAGGGACAGGGCGGACAGATACGCAGTATTTT. Based on the CDR3 plus reference TRBV5-6 and TRBJ2-3, the full variable domain is DAGVTQSPTHLIKTRGQQVTLRCSPKSGHDTVSWYQQALGQGPQFIFQYYEEEERQRGNFPDRFSGHQFPNYSSELNVNALLLGDSALYLCASSIGTGRTDTQYFGPGTRLTVL.

Only one count was recorded for this clone. The CDR3 protein is CASSQEAGQEYEQYF. CDR3 DNA: TGTGCCAGCAGCCAAGAGGCGGGACAGGAGTACGAGCAGTACTTC. The chain uses TRBV4-2 and TRBJ2-7, with TRBD1 identical over 8 bases. J was trimmed by 4 bases and V by 0 bases; bases with no gene match: 5. CDR3 length: 15 amino acids. Germline CDR1 is LGHNA and CDR2 is YNFKEQ.

In its sample, this clone was seen a few times. This sequence joins TRBV25-1 and TRBJ1-5; 9 bases are a match to TRBD1. CDR3 length: 14 residues. The junction had 3 bases not matched to a gene; V was cut back by 4 bases and J by 5 bases. Germline loops: CDR1 MGHDK, CDR2 SYGVNS. CDR3 amino acids: CASSAQGAYQPQHF. CDR3 nucleotides: TGTGCCAGCAGTGCACAGGGGGCCTATCAGCCCCAGCATTTT.

The chain recombines TRBV19 with TRBJ1-3; 8 bases are shared with TRBD1. Germline assignment: CDR1 LNHDA and CDR2 SQIVND (reference sequence). The ends lost 6 bases at V and 4 bases at J; junction bases unmatched: 11. The CDR3 extends over 16 amino acids. The CDR3 DNA sequence: TGTGCCAGTAGCAGGGGGGGACAGGTCGGCGGAAACACCATATATTTT. Its protein product is CASSRGGQVGGNTIYF.

This chain joins TRBV5-1 and TRBJ1-1; TRBD1 aligns across 9 bases. Trimming cost V 3 bases and J 8 bases; bases outside gene matches: 8. Looked up from germline, CDR1 is SGHRS and CDR2 is YFSETQ. This CDR3 spans 14 amino acids. DNA of the CDR3: TGCGCCAGCAGCTATCGGGACAGGGCGTTCGAAGCTTTCTTT. Translating it yields CASSYRDRAFEAFF.

This clone showed up just once. This chain uses TRBV28 with TRBJ1-5; D might be TRBD1 (6 bases). Germline V lookup: CDR1 MDHEN, CDR2 SYDVKM. There are 15 residues in the CDR3. V was trimmed by 5 bases and J by 0 bases, leaving 11 bases between them. CDR3 DNA sequence: TGTGCCAGCAGTATCAGGGGCTATAGCAATCAGCCCCAGCATTTT. Its protein product is CASSIRGYSNQPQHF.

This chain connects TRBV5-4 to TRBJ1-5; 7 nucleotides match TRBD1. The CDR3 runs to 14 residues. V shed 4 bases, J shed 3 bases, and the junction held 4 bases outside the gene matches. In germline, CDR1 is SGHNT, CDR2 YYREEE (reference sequence). CDR3 coding DNA: TGTGCCAGCAGCCGCGGGACAGACAATCAGCCCCAGCATTTT. Translating gives CASSRGTDNQPQHF. The full variable domain, rest sourced from reference TRBV5-4 and TRBJ1-5, is ETGVTQSPTHLIKTRGQQVTLRCSSQSGHNTVSWYQQALGQGPQFIFQYYREEENGRGNFPPRFSGLQFPNYSSELNVNALELDDSALYLCASSRGTDNQPQHFGDGTRLSIL.

The chain joins TRBV7-2 to TRBJ2-7; D may match TRBD1 or TRBD2 (6 bases each). V lost 5 bases and J lost 4, with 15 bases in between. The CDR3 is 14 residues long. Germline CDR1 is SGHTA and CDR2 is FQGNSA. CDR3 residues: CASSLNGGGYEQYF. Here the CDR3 DNA reads TGTGCCAGCAGCCTCAACGGGGGCGGATACGAGCAGTACTTC.

This chain joins TRBV7-2 and TRBJ2-4, with D uncertain. There are 11 residues in the CDR3. CDR1 is SGHTA, CDR2 FQGNSA, per germline. Trimming shortened V by 5 bases and J by 11 bases, and 10 bases separated the two germline ends. The CDR3 reads CASSPLEVQYF. For the CDR3, the DNA is TGTGCCAGCAGCCCTCTTGAGGTTCAGTACTTC.

The CDR3 coding sequence is TGTGCCAGCTCAAGTCCTAGCGGGGAGGGGCCCCAAGAGACCCAGTACTTC. Protein product: CASSSPSGEGPQETQYF. The V gene is TRBV7-9, the J gene TRBJ2-5; 9 positions agree with TRBD2. V shed 8 bases, J shed 1 base, and the junction held 14 bases outside the gene matches. Germline V CDR1 and CDR2: SEHNR, FQNEAQ (reference sequence). This CDR3 is built from 17 residues.

The chain couples TRBV6-6 to TRBJ2-3, with TRBD1 identical over 7 bases. J lost 2 bases, V lost 0 bases, and 5 bases had no gene match. Germline CDR1 reads MNHNY; CDR2 reads SVGAGI (reference sequence). The CDR3 length is 16 residues. CDR3 coding DNA: TGTGCCAGCAGTTACTCGACCGGACAGGCCACAGATACGCAGTATTTT. It translates to CASSYSTGQATDTQYF.

J is TRBJ2-1 and V is TRBV27; 7 nucleotides align to TRBD2. This CDR3 has 14 amino acids. Germline V gene lookup returns CDR1 MNHEY and CDR2 SMNVEV (reference sequence). V shed 5 bases and J 2 bases; nucleotides not matched to a gene: 3. The CDR3 DNA is TGTGCCAGCAGTCCGGGACTAACCTACAATGAGCAGTTCTTC. This gives the protein CASSPGLTYNEQFF.